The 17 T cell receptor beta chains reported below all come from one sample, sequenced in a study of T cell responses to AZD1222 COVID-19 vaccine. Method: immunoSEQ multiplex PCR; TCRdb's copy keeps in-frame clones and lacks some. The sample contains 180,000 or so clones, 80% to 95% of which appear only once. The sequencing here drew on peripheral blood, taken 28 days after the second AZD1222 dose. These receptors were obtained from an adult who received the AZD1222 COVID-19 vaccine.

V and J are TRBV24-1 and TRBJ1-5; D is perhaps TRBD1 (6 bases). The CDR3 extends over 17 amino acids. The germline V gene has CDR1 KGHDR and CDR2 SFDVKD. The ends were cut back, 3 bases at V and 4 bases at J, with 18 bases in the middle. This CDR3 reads CATSDPILDRLNQPQHF. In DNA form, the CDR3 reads TGTGCCACCAGTGATCCCATCCTAGACAGGTTAAATCAGCCCCAGCATTTT.

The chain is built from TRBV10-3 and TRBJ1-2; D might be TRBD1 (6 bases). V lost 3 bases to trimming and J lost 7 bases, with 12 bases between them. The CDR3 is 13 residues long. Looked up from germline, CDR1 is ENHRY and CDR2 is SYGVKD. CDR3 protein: CAISDQGRGGYTF. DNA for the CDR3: TGTGCCATCAGTGACCAGGGGCGGGGTGGCTACACCTTC.

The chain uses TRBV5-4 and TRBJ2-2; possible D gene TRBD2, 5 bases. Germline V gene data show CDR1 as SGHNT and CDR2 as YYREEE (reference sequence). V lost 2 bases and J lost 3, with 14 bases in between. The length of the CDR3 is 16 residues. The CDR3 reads CASSLGPFGDTGELFF. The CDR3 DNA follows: TGTGCCAGCAGCTTAGGACCCTTCGGGGACACCGGGGAGCTGTTTTTT.

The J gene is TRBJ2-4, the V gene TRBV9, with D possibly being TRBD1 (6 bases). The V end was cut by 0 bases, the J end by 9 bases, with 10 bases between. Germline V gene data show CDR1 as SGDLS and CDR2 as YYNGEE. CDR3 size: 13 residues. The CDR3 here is CASSVDQGSIQYF. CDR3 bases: TGTGCCAGCAGCGTAGATCAGGGGAGCATTCAGTACTTC.

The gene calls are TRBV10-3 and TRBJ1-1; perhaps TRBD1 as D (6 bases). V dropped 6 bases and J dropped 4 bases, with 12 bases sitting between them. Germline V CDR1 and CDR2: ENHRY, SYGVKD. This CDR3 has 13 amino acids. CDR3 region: CAIRYTGITEAFF. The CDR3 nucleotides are TGTGCCATCAGGTATACAGGGATCACTGAAGCTTTCTTT.

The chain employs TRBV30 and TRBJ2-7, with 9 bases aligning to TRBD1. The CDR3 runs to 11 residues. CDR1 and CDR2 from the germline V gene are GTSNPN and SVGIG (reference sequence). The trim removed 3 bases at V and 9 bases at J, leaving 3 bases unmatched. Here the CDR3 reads CAWRDRGGQYF. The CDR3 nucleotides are TGTGCCTGGAGGGACAGGGGCGGGCAGTACTTC.

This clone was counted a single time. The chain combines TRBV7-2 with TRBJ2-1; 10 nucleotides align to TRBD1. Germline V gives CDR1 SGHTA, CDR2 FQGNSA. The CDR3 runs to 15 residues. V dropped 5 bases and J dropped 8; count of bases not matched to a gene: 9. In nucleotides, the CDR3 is TGTGCCAGCAGCCTATCGAAGGGACAGGGGTATGAGCAGTTCTTC. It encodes CASSLSKGQGYEQFF.

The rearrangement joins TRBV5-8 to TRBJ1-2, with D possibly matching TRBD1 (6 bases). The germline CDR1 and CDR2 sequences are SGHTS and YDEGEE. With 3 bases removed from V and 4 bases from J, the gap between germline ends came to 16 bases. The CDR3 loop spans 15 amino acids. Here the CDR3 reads CASSWGRDGSYGYTF. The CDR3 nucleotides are TGTGCCAGCAGCTGGGGGCGGGACGGGAGCTATGGCTACACCTTC.

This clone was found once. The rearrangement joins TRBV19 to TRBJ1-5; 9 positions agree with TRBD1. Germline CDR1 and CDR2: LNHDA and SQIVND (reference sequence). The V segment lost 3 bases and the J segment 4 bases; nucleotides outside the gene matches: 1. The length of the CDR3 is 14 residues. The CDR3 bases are TGTGCCAGTAGTATTGGGACAGGGAATCAGCCCCAGCATTTT. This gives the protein CASSIGTGNQPQHF.

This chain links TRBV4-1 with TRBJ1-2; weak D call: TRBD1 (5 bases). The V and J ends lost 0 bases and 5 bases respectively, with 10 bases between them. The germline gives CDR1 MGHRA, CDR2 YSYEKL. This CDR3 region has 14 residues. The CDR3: CASSQEGQRYGYTF. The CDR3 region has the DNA TGCGCCAGCAGCCAAGAGGGGCAGAGGTATGGCTACACCTTC.

The CDR3 region has the DNA TGTGCCAGCAGTAGTCTTGAGCCCCAGCATTTT. Amino acid sequence: CASSSLEPQHF. The V gene is TRBV6-5, the J gene TRBJ1-5; D is uncertain. Trimming took off 5 bases at V and 8 bases at J, with 7 bases between the two ends. Germline values: CDR1 MNHEY, CDR2 SVGAGI. The CDR3 is 11 residues long.

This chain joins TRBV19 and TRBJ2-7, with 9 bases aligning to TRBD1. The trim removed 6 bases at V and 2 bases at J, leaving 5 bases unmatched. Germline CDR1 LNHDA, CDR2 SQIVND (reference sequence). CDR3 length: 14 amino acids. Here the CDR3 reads CASRKTGGTYEQYF. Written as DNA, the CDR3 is TGTGCCAGTAGGAAGACAGGGGGGACCTACGAGCAGTACTTC.

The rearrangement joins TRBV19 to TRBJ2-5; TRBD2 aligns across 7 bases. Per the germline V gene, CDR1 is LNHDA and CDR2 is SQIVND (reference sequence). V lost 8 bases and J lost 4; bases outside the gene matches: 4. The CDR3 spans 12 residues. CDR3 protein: CASGRVRETQYF. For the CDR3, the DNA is TGTGCCAGTGGGAGGGTACGAGAGACCCAGTACTTC.

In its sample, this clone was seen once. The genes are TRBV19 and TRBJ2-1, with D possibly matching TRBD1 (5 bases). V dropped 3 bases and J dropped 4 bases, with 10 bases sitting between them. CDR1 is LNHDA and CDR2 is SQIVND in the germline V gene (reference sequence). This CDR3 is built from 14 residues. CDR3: CASSMDTIYNEQFF. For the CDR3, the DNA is TGTGCCAGTAGTATGGACACGATTTACAATGAGCAGTTCTTC.

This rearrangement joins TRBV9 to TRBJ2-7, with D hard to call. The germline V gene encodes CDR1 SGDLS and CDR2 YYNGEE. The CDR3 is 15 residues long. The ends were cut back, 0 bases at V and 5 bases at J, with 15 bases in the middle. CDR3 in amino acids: CASSVVGVSLDEQYF. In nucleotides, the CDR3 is TGTGCCAGCAGCGTAGTTGGGGTTTCTCTGGACGAGCAGTACTTC.

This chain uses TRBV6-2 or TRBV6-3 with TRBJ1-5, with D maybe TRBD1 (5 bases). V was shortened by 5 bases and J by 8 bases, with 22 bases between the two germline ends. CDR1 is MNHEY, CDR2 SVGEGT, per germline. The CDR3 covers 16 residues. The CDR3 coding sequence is TGTGCCAGCAGTGGCTCGACAGAACGACTCGGGAAGCCCCAGCATTTT. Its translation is CASSGSTERLGKPQHF.

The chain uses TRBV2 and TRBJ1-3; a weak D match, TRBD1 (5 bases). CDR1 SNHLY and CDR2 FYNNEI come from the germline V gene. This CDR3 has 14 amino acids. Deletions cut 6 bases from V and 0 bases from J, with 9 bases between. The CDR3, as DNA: TGTGCCAGCAGCGGACAAGCCTCTGGAAACACCATATATTTT. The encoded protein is CASSGQASGNTIYF.